This T cell receptor beta chain was profiled in a study of cytomegalovirus exposure and HLA in healthy donors. Across the whole study: Caucasian-associated ancestry cluster membership applied to about 77% of nearly 400 genotyped donors.

To note about this clone: Its antigen is undetermined. A read error may produce the germline difference seen at one junction end.

Study observations and caveats: While the bulk of TCR sequences proved rare, some public TCRs turned up in many donors.

The PCR made use of 60 Vbeta and 13 Jbeta primers. Here immunoSEQ multiplex PCR was the method, and the copy in TCRdb shows in-frame clones only, minus some. Among about 110,000 clones, 81% were seen once, and the ten largest hold 2.2%. Donors likely had unrecorded immune exposures despite being nominally healthy when sampled. The CDR3 is 16 residues long. Per the germline V gene, CDR1 is LGHNT and CDR2 is FRNRAP. Sequenced sample: PBMCs. The receptor was derived from a woman under 40 in good health and CMV-seronegative. The rearrangement uses TRBV12-5 and TRBJ2-2; 9 positions agree with TRBD1. The CDR3 loop reads CASAIHRDRVHRGAVF. CDR3 nucleotide sequence: TGTGCTAGTGCCATACACCGGGACAGGGTACACCGGGGAGCTGTTTTT. The variable domain in full, with the rest retrieved from reference TRBV12-5 and TRBJ2-2, is DARVTQTPRHKVTEMGQEVTMRCQPILGHNTVFWYRQTMMQGLELLAYFRNRAPLDDSGMPKDRFSAEMPDATLATLKIQPSEPRDSAVYFCASAIHRDRVHRGAVFGEGSRLTVL.